This passage covers 27 T cell receptor beta chains from one sample sequenced in a study of shared clonotypes between healthy human individuals. Assay used: immunoSEQ multiplex PCR; TCRdb lists only in-frame clones, some missing. The sample yields 1,400,000 or so clones, 98% seen once. The material sequenced was naive CD4+ T cells sorted from blood. The subset is: CD45RA+ positively selected. Receptor source: a man aged 25 to 40 in good health.

The rearrangement joins TRBV29-1 to TRBJ2-5; 8 bases fit TRBD2. With V trimmed by 7 bases and J by 5 bases, 9 bases remained unmatched. The CDR3 totals 13 residues. Germline lookup yields CDR1 SQVTM and CDR2 ANQGSEA. For the CDR3, the DNA is TGCAGCGCTCCCGGTCCGGGGGGGGAGACCCAGTACTTC. Translated, it gives CSAPGPGGETQYF.

This clone was recorded once. V usage is TRBV5-5 and J usage is TRBJ1-2; the match to TRBD1 covers 7 bases. J gave up 1 base and V 4 bases, and 4 bases lay outside the gene matches. The V gene's germline CDR1 is SGHKS and CDR2 YYEKEE (reference sequence). This CDR3 region has 14 residues. The DNA for the CDR3 is TGTGCCAGCAGCCCCGGACAGGATAACTATGGCTACACCTTC. It codes for CASSPGQDNYGYTF.

The DNA for the CDR3 is TGCGCCAGCAGCTTATCCGGGCGGGAGGATGAGCAGTTCTTC. Translation gives CASSLSGREDEQFF. The gene calls are TRBV5-1 and TRBJ2-1; 8 bases are shared with TRBD2. CDR1 and CDR2 (germline): SGHRS, YFSETQ. The CDR3 length is 14 residues. With 2 bases clipped from V and 8 bases from J, the junction kept 6 bases outside the gene matches.

The chain joins TRBV25-1 to TRBJ2-7; D could derive from TRBD1 or TRBD2 (9 bases each). This CDR3 region has 14 residues. The V end lost 5 bases, the J end lost 7 bases, and 18 bases lay between the germline ends. CDR1 and CDR2 (germline): MGHDK, SYGVNS. The CDR3 nucleotides read TGTGCCAGCAGTTCGGCGGGAGGGACAGGGGAGCAGTACTTC. Protein: CASSSAGGTGEQYF.

The chain combines TRBV11-2 with TRBJ2-5; the D gene is possibly TRBD1 (6 bases). The V and J ends lost 5 bases and 5 bases respectively, with 18 bases between them. The germline V gene has CDR1 SGHAT and CDR2 FQNNGV. This CDR3 region has 15 residues. CDR3 loop: CASSPQTGKLETQYF. The CDR3 region has the DNA TGTGCCAGCAGCCCACAAACAGGGAAGTTGGAGACCCAGTACTTC.

This rearrangement joins TRBV5-1 to TRBJ2-7; D is ambiguous. The CDR3 is 14 residues long. V was shortened by 0 bases and J by 7 bases, with 14 bases between the two germline ends. CDR1 SGHRS and CDR2 YFSETQ come from the germline V gene. CDR3 DNA: TGCGCCAGCAGCTTGGCCTCTCAGGAATCTGAGCAGTACTTC. It codes for CASSLASQESEQYF.

The CDR3 DNA is TGTGCCAGCAGCTTAGAAGCCGGGGTGAACACTGAAGCTTTCTTT. This gives the protein CASSLEAGVNTEAFF. The chain has TRBV7-2 and TRBJ1-1; no definite D call. Per the germline V gene, CDR1 is SGHTA and CDR2 is FQGNSA. Between the trimmed V and J ends, which lost 1 base and 0 bases, there was a span of 9 bases. The CDR3 contains 15 residues.

This chain joins TRBV19 and TRBJ2-7, with TRBD2 matching 8 bases. J lost 1 base, V lost 4 bases, and 3 bases had no gene match. CDR3 length: 14 amino acids. The germline V gene has CDR1 LNHDA and CDR2 SQIVND (reference sequence). DNA for the CDR3: TGTGCCAGTAGTACATTAGCGGGGTCCTACGAGCAGTACTTC. Encoded protein: CASSTLAGSYEQYF.

The rearrangement links TRBV18 to TRBJ2-3; 7 nucleotides agree with TRBD1. Trimming took 3 bases from V and 0 from J; bases not matched to a gene: 3. The CDR3 covers 15 residues. Germline-derived CDR1 and CDR2 are KGHSH and LQKENI. Here the CDR3 reads CASSPDRSSTDTQYF. Written as DNA, the CDR3 is TGTGCCAGCTCACCGGACAGGTCTAGCACAGATACGCAGTATTTT.

The chain couples TRBV5-1 to TRBJ1-3; 7 bases map to TRBD1. The CDR3 length is 15 residues. With V trimmed by 7 bases and J by 0 bases, 7 bases remained unmatched. The germline V gene encodes CDR1 SGHRS and CDR2 YFSETQ. The CDR3 spells CASAQGGYSGNTIYF. Here the CDR3 DNA reads TGCGCCAGCGCTCAGGGGGGATACTCTGGAAACACCATATATTTT.

V gene TRBV10-1 combines with J gene TRBJ2-3; no clear D gene. Germline lookup yields CDR1 WNHNN and CDR2 SYGVQD (reference sequence). V lost 5 bases and J 3 bases, leaving 9 bases between the germline ends. This CDR3 has 13 residues. The CDR3 coding sequence is TGCGCCAGCAGTCCTGTCGTGACAGATACGCAGTATTTT. This encodes CASSPVVTDTQYF.

The chain employs TRBV2 and TRBJ2-2, with TRBD1 matching 9 bases. CDR1 is SNHLY and CDR2 is FYNNEI in the germline V gene. The CDR3 contains 15 residues. Unmatched junction bases numbered 2, after V lost 6 bases and J lost 0 bases. CDR3 nucleotides: TGTGCCAGCAGGGGACAGGGAACGAACACCGGGGAGCTGTTTTTT. Amino acids: CASRGQGTNTGELFF.

The chain combines TRBV11-3 with TRBJ2-7, with TRBD2 matching over 10 bases. The CDR3 consists of 15 residues. V lost 5 bases and J lost 0; bases outside the gene matches: 4. The germline CDR1 and CDR2 sequences are SGHNT and YENEEA. CDR3 residues: CASSTTSGPSYEQYF. The CDR3 DNA sequence: TGTGCCAGCAGCACGACTAGCGGGCCCTCCTACGAGCAGTACTTC.

The genes are TRBV19 and TRBJ1-2; 8 bases match TRBD1. The junction had 11 bases not matched to a gene; V was cut back by 6 bases and J by 2 bases. The germline gives CDR1 LNHDA, CDR2 SQIVND (reference sequence). This CDR3 is built from 16 residues. The CDR3 spells CASSWGDRIGNYGYTF. The CDR3, as DNA: TGTGCCAGTAGCTGGGGGGACAGGATCGGGAACTATGGCTACACCTTC. The entire variable domain, with the rest obtained from reference TRBV19 and TRBJ1-2, is as follows: DGGITQSPKYLFRKEGQNVTLSCEQNLNHDAMYWYRQDPGQGLRLIYYSQIVNDFQKGDIAEGYSVSREKKESFPLTVTSAQKNPTAFYLCASSWGDRIGNYGYTFGSGTRLTVV.

V is TRBV28 and J is TRBJ1-2, with 7 bases fitting TRBD1. The trim removed 7 bases at V and 7 bases at J, leaving 12 bases unmatched. The germline V gene has CDR1 MDHEN and CDR2 SYDVKM. This CDR3 is 14 amino acids long. In nucleotides, the CDR3 is TGTGCCAGCACCTCGAATGGGAGGGGGCTTGGCTACACCTTC. It codes for CASTSNGRGLGYTF.

This clone came up once. V and J are TRBV9 and TRBJ2-7; 7 bases map to TRBD2. CDR3 length: 17 amino acids. Germline V CDR1 and CDR2: SGDLS, YYNGEE. The junction had 13 bases not matched to a gene; V was cut back by 0 bases and J by 4 bases. The CDR3 sequence: CASSVAEGLGGSYEQYF. The CDR3 nucleotides read TGTGCCAGCAGCGTAGCTGAAGGACTAGGAGGGTCTTACGAGCAGTACTTC.

V is TRBV7-3 and J is TRBJ2-1; TRBD2 matches 14 bases. Germline CDR1 is SGHTA and CDR2 is FQGTGA. The CDR3 is 15 residues long. V was clipped by 5 bases and J by 10 bases; unmatched bases: 7. The DNA of the CDR3 is TGTGCCAGCAGCCCCGGGACTAGCGGGAGTAGGGAGCAGTTCTTC. The encoded protein is CASSPGTSGSREQFF. The variable domain in full, with the rest retrieved from reference TRBV7-3 and TRBJ2-1, is GAGVSQTPSNKVTEKGKYVELRCDPISGHTALYWYRQSLGQGPEFLIYFQGTGAADDSGLPNDRFFAVRPEGSVSTLKIQRTERGDSAVYLCASSPGTSGSREQFFGPGTRLTVL.

The genes are TRBV30 and TRBJ1-1, with D perhaps matching TRBD1 (5 bases). Germline V gives CDR1 GTSNPN, CDR2 SVGIG (reference sequence). Trimming took off 0 bases at V and 4 bases at J, with 12 bases between the two ends. The CDR3 is made up of 14 amino acids. The CDR3 spells CAWSVRRGATEAFF. CDR3 bases: TGTGCCTGGAGTGTACGTCGAGGGGCCACTGAAGCTTTCTTT.

The chain couples TRBV20-1 to TRBJ2-1, with a tentative D call TRBD2 (5 bases). V gave up 6 bases and J gave up 8 bases, with 11 bases separating them. There are 11 residues in the CDR3. Germline loops: CDR1 DFQATT, CDR2 SNEGSKA (reference sequence). In nucleotides, the CDR3 is TGCAGTGCCCCGGCGGGCCATGAGCAGTTCTTC. It yields the protein CSAPAGHEQFF.

The V and J genes are TRBV12-5 and TRBJ2-3; TRBD2 aligns across 8 bases. Germline V lookup: CDR1 LGHNT, CDR2 FRNRAP. This CDR3 is 16 amino acids long. J gave up 4 bases and V 1 base, and 7 bases lay outside the gene matches. CDR3 bases: TGTGCTAGTGGTTTGGCGGGAGGGAGCGGGTCAGATACGCAGTATTTT. Translated, it gives CASGLAGGSGSDTQYF. The complete variable domain, with remaining parts taken from reference TRBV12-5 and TRBJ2-3, reads DARVTQTPRHKVTEMGQEVTMRCQPILGHNTVFWYRQTMMQGLELLAYFRNRAPLDDSGMPKDRFSAEMPDATLATLKIQPSEPRDSAVYFCASGLAGGSGSDTQYFGPGTRLTVL.

The chain is built from TRBV29-1 and TRBJ2-1, with TRBD2 matching 13 bases. With V trimmed by 1 base and J by 5 bases, 11 bases remained unmatched. The germline CDR1 and CDR2 sequences are SQVTM and ANQGSEA. The CDR3 length is 18 residues. DNA for the CDR3: TGCAGCGTTGAAGGACTAGCGGGAGGATCAACCCTACACAATGAGCAGTTCTTC. As protein: CSVEGLAGGSTLHNEQFF.

CDR3 in amino acids: CASSSPGLAGSGELFF. The CDR3 coding sequence is TGCGCCAGCAGCTCACCGGGACTAGCGGGTTCCGGGGAGCTGTTTTTT. The chain uses TRBV5-1 and TRBJ2-2; 12 bases line up with TRBD2. CDR3 size: 16 residues. V shed 3 bases and J 6 bases; nucleotides not matched to a gene: 6. Germline values: CDR1 SGHRS, CDR2 YFSETQ.

The chain employs TRBV6-1 and TRBJ1-3, with unresolved D. The CDR3 spans 13 residues. Per the germline V gene, CDR1 is MNHNS and CDR2 is SASEGT. V lost 2 bases to trimming and J lost 3 bases, with 5 bases between them. In DNA form, the CDR3 reads TGTGCCAGCAGTGAATCTGGTGGAAACACCATATATTTT. This encodes CASSESGGNTIYF.

The chain is built from TRBV27 and TRBJ2-3; D is possibly TRBD1 or TRBD2 (5 bases each). With 6 bases removed from V and 0 bases from J, the gap between germline ends came to 13 bases. Per the germline V gene, CDR1 is MNHEY and CDR2 is SMNVEV (reference sequence). This CDR3 contains 15 residues. Here the CDR3 reads CASSLLRGSTDTQYF. The CDR3 DNA reads TGTGCCAGCAGCCTCCTGAGGGGTAGCACAGATACGCAGTATTTT.

The chain has TRBV25-1 and TRBJ1-4; no firm D call. Germline V gene sequence: CDR1 MGHDK, CDR2 SYGVNS. This CDR3 has 15 amino acids. V gave up 6 bases and J gave up 3 bases, with 14 bases separating them. CDR3 loop: CASRGPLRANEKLFF. CDR3 in DNA: TGTGCCAGCAGGGGCCCCCTGCGCGCTAATGAAAAACTGTTTTTT.

The gene calls are TRBV9 and TRBJ2-3; no clear D gene. The V end lost 1 base, the J end lost 4 bases, and 7 bases lay between the germline ends. Germline V CDR1 and CDR2: SGDLS, YYNGEE. The CDR3 covers 13 residues. CDR3 residues: CASSVKEPDTQYF. CDR3 coding DNA: TGTGCCAGCAGCGTAAAGGAACCAGATACGCAGTATTTT.

The CDR3 reads CASSLVTGATYEQYF. For the CDR3, the DNA is TGCGCCAGCAGCTTGGTGACAGGGGCCACCTACGAGCAGTACTTC. V gene TRBV5-1 combines with J gene TRBJ2-5; 8 bases map to TRBD1. The DNA end is a closer match to TRBJ2-7, so the J assignment may be wrong. This CDR3 has 15 residues. Germline V gene lookup returns CDR1 SGHRS and CDR2 YFSETQ.